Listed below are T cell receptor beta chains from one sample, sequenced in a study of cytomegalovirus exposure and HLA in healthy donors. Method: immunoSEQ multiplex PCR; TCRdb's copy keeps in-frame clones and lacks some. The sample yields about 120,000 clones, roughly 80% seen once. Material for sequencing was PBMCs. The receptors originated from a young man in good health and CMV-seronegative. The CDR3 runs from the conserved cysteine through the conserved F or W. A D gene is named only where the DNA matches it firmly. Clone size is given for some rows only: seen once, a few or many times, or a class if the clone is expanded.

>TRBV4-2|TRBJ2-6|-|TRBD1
CASSQQTGGNSGANVLTF
TGTGCCAGCAGCCAACAGACAGGGGGCAACTCTGGGGCCAACGTCCTGACTTTC
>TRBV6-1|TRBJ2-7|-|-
CASSEAIQTYEQYF
TGTGCCAGCAGTGAAGCGATACAGACCTACGAGCAGTACTTC
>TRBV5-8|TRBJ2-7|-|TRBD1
CASSRSGQGAEQYF
TGTGCCAGCAGCCGCTCGGGACAGGGGGCCGAGCAGTACTTC
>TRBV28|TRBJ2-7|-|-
CASSPLEGGGNEQYF
TGTGCCAGCAGTCCCCTGGAGGGTGGAGGAAACGAGCAGTACTTC
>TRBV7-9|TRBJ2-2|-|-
CASSFLAGELFF
TGTGCCAGCAGCTTTTTAGCCGGGGAGCTGTTTTTT
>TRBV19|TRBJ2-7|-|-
CASRSGGTPYEQYF
TGTGCCAGTAGATCTGGGGGGACCCCCTACGAGCAGTACTTC
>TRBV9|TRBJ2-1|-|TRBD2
CASSVVAGGYNEQFF
TGTGCCAGCAGCGTAGTAGCGGGGGGGTACAATGAGCAGTTCTTC
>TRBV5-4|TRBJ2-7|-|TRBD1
CASSSPDRESSYEQYF
TGTGCCAGCAGCTCCCCCGACAGGGAGAGCTCCTACGAGCAGTACTTC
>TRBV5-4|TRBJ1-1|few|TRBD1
CASGIDRATEAFF
TGTGCCAGCGGAATAGACAGGGCCACTGAAGCTTTCTTT
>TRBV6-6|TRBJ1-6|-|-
CASRAGAGSPLHF
TGTGCCAGCAGAGCAGGAGCGGGTTCACCCCTCCACTTT
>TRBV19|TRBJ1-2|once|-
CASSRGPGGGYTF
TGTGCCAGTAGTAGGGGGCCTGGGGGTGGCTACACCTTC
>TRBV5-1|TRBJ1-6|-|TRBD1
CASSPTTGRNSPLHF
TGCGCCAGCAGCCCCACGACAGGGAGGAATTCACCCCTCCACTTT
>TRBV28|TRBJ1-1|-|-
CASKGLANTEAFF
TGTGCCAGCAAGGGACTGGCGAACACTGAAGCTTTCTTT
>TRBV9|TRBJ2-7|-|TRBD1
CASSVGTGSSYEQYF
TGTGCCAGCAGCGTAGGGACAGGGAGCTCCTACGAGCAGTACTTC
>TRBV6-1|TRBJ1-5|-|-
CASKSPYQPQHF
TGTGCCAGCAAATCCCCTTATCAGCCCCAGCATTTT
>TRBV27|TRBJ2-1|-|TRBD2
CASSKTSGGAEQFF
TGTGCCAGCAGTAAGACTAGCGGGGGGGCTGAGCAGTTCTTC
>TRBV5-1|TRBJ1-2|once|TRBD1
CASRPQDRGLGYTF
TGCGCCAGCCGACCACAAGACAGGGGTCTGGGCTACACCTTC
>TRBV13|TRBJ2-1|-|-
CASSLVGARHEQFF
TGTGCCAGCAGCTTAGTAGGGGCCCGTCATGAGCAGTTCTTC
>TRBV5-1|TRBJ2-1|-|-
CASSRSGTYNEQFF
TGCGCCAGCAGCAGAAGCGGTACCTACAATGAGCAGTTCTTC
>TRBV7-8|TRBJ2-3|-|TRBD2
CASSVGLAGGRDTQYF
TGTGCCAGCAGCGTCGGACTAGCGGGGGGTAGGGATACGCAGTATTTT
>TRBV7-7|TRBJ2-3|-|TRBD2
CASSLGGGEGTDTQYF
TGTGCCAGCAGCTTAGGGGGGGGTGAAGGGACAGATACGCAGTATTTT
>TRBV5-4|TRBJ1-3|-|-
CASSLGPNKGGGNTIYF
TGTGCCAGCAGCTTGGGACCCAACAAGGGAGGGGGAAACACCATATATTTT
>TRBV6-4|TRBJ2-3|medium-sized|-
CASSDGGATDTQYF
TGTGCCAGCAGTGACGGGGGGGCCACAGATACGCAGTATTTT
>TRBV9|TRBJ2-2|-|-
CASSPGDTGELFF
TGTGCCAGCAGTCCGGGGGACACCGGGGAGCTGTTTTTT
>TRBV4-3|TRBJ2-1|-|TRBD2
CASSQEAFGLAHYNEQFF
TGCGCCAGCAGCCAGGAAGCATTCGGACTAGCGCACTACAATGAGCAGTTCTTC
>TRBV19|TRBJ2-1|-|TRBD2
CASSLAGVPYNEQFF
TGTGCCAGTAGTTTAGCGGGGGTCCCCTACAATGAGCAGTTCTTC
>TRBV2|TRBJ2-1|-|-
CASSGDRNEQFF
TGTGCCAGCAGTGGCGACAGGAATGAGCAGTTCTTC
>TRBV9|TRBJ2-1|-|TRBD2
CASSGVGTSGGYEQFF
TGTGCCAGCAGCGGAGTCGGGACTAGCGGGGGGTATGAGCAGTTCTTC
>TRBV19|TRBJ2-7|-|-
CASRERRSSYEQYF
TGTGCCAGTAGAGAAAGGAGAAGCTCCTACGAGCAGTACTTC